This T cell receptor beta chain was recovered during a study of blood T cell repertoires in COVID-19. Study in general: Acute-phase and convalescent COVID-19 samples originated in the United States, Italy and Spain. Sources were T cells, B-cell-depleted T cells, or PBMCs; the material itself was cDNA or gDNA.

The germline V and J ends were trimmed by 4 bases and 4 bases, with 15 bases remaining between them. CDR1 and CDR2 from the germline V gene are KGHDR and SFDVKD. This CDR3 region has 15 residues. This clone has only one observation. Clones were read by immunoSEQ multiplex PCR, and TCRdb kept only the in-frame ones, dropping some. Of a few hundred thousand clones listed, about 88% are singletons. The chain is built from TRBV24-1 and TRBJ2-5, with D possibly matching TRBD1 (8 bases). The clonotype comes from a woman in her sixties with acute or convalescent COVID-19. The material sequenced was peripheral blood. The chain's CDR3 is CATSDRQGRGETQYF. As DNA, the CDR3 is TGTGCCACCAGTGACCGACAGGGGAGGGGAGAGACCCAGTACTTC.